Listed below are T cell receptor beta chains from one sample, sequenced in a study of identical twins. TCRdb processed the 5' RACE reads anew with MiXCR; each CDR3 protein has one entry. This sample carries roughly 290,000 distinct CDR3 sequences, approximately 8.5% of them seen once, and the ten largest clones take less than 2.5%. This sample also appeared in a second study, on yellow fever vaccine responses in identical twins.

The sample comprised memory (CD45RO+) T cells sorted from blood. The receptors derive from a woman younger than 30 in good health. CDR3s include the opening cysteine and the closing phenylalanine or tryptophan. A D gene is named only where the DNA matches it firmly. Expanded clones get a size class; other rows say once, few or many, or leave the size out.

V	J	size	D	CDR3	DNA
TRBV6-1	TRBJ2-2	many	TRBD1	CASGTGDTGELFF	TGTGCCAGTGGGACAGGGGACACCGGGGAGCTGTTTTTT
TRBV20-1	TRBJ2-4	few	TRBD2	CSARPPSGGPSLAKNIQYF	TGCAGTGCTCGCCCCCCTAGCGGGGGGCCCTCACTAGCCAAAAACATTCAGTACTTC
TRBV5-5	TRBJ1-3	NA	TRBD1	CASSRRTGHDSGNTIYF	TGTGCCAGCAGCCGCCGGACAGGGCATGACTCTGGAAACACCATATATTTT
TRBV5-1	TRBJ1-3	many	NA	CASSLSVRETGNTIYF	TGCGCCAGCAGCTTGAGCGTGCGGGAAACTGGAAACACCATATATTTT
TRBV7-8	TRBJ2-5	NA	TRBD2	CASSLEWLAGERETQYF	TGTGCCAGCAGCTTAGAATGGCTAGCGGGGGAGAGGGAGACCCAGTACTTC
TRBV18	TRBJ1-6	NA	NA	CASGPGQDSYNSPLHF	TGTGCCAGCGGACCCGGGCAGGACTCCTATAATTCACCCCTCCACTTT
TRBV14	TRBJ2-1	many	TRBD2	CASSQDLGSGRIYEQFF	TGTGCCAGCAGCCAAGATCTGGGTAGCGGGAGGATATATGAGCAGTTCTTC
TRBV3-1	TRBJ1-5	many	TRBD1	CASSLTGAINQPQHF	TGTGCCAGCAGCCTGACAGGGGCAATAAATCAGCCCCAGCATTTT
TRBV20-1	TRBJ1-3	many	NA	CSARGGGHSGNTIYF	TGCAGTGCTAGAGGGGGGGGCCACTCTGGAAACACCATATATTTT
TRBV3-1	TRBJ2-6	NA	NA	CASSGGVGTGANVLTF	TGTGCCAGCAGCGGGGGTGTCGGGACTGGGGCCAACGTCCTGACTTTC
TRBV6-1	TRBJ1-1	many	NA	CASNNRGANTEAFF	TGTGCCAGCAACAACCGGGGGGCGAACACTGAAGCTTTCTTT
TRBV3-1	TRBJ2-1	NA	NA	CASSRRDSYYNEQFF	TGTGCCAGCAGCCGCCGGGACTCTTACTACAATGAGCAGTTCTTC
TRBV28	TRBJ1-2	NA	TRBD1	CASSSDRANGYTF	TGTGCCAGCAGTTCCGACAGGGCCAATGGCTACACCTTC
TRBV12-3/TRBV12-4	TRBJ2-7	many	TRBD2	CASSLYISGRFDEQYF	TGTGCCAGCAGTTTATATATTAGCGGGAGATTTGACGAGCAGTACTTC
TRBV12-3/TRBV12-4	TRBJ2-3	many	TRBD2	CASSTSGSSDTQYF	TGTGCCAGCAGTACTAGCGGGAGTTCAGATACGCAGTATTTT
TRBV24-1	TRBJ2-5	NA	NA	CATSDLGQGSETQYF	TGTGCCACCAGTGATTTGGGGCAGGGGTCCGAGACCCAGTACTTC
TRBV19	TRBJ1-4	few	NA	CASGQRTNEKLFF	TGTGCCAGTGGACAGAGAACTAATGAAAAACTGTTTTTT
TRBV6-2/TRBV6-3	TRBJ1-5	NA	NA	CASGNQGAQPQHF	TGTGCCAGCGGGAATCAGGGCGCTCAGCCCCAGCATTTT
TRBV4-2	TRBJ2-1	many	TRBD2	CASSQEPPGLAYNEQFF	TGTGCCAGCAGCCAAGAACCACCGGGACTAGCGTACAATGAGCAGTTCTTC
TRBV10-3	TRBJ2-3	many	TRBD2	CALSGSSGTDTQYF	TGTGCTCTCAGTGGGTCTAGCGGGACAGATACGCAGTATTTT
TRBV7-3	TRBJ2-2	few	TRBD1	CASSLSAGGSGELFF	TGTGCCAGCAGCTTAAGCGCAGGGGGCTCCGGGGAGCTGTTTTTT